This T cell receptor beta chain was identified in a study of cytomegalovirus exposure and HLA in healthy donors. About the study: About 85 million unique TCRs from HLA-typed donors were held in an early release of data.

PCR primers comprised 60 Vbeta and 13 Jbeta primers. Profiled with immunoSEQ multiplex PCR; TCRdb holds only in-frame clones, not every one. Of 55,000 to 80,000 clones in the sample, 85% were seen once. The V gene lost 4 bases and the J gene lost 4 bases, with 17 bases spanning the gap. This CDR3 is 15 amino acids long. Germline values: CDR1 MGHRA, CDR2 YSYEKL. Sequencing was performed on PBMCs. The receptor comes from a female donor in good health and CMV-seronegative. V and J are TRBV4-1 and TRBJ2-7; TRBD2 is a possible D gene (5 bases). CDR3 in amino acids: CASSPRDGGNYEQYF. CDR3 bases: TGCGCCAGCAGCCCGAGGGATGGTGGAAATTACGAGCAGTACTTC.